This passage covers 16 T cell receptor beta chains from one sample sequenced in a study of cytomegalovirus exposure and HLA in healthy donors. With 60 Vbeta and 13 Jbeta primers, the PCR was carried out. Assay used: immunoSEQ multiplex PCR; TCRdb lists only in-frame clones, some missing. The table has 210,000 or so clones, around 85% seen once. Sequencing was performed on PBMCs. All receptors derive from a girl aged 2-10 years in good health and CMV-seronegative.

This chain connects TRBV10-3 to TRBJ1-2, with D maybe TRBD1 (6 bases). CDR3 length: 13 residues. V dropped 8 bases and J dropped 1 base, with 11 bases sitting between them. The germline V gene has CDR1 ENHRY and CDR2 SYGVKD. The CDR3 protein is CAIAQGDNYGYTF. For the CDR3, the DNA is TGTGCCATCGCACAGGGTGATAACTATGGCTACACCTTC.

The chain couples TRBV19 to TRBJ2-1, with 11 bases lining up with TRBD2. Per the germline V gene, CDR1 is LNHDA and CDR2 is SQIVND (reference sequence). The V and J ends lost 5 bases and 3 bases, in that order; junction bases with no gene match: 9. The CDR3 is 17 amino acids. The CDR3 sequence is CASSPRSGGAGYNEQFF. In DNA, the CDR3 is TGTGCCAGTAGTCCCCGTAGCGGGGGGGCGGGCTACAATGAGCAGTTCTTC.

This clone was detected once. For the CDR3, the DNA is TGTGCCAGTAGTCACACAGGGAACGAGCAGTACTTC. Translated, it gives CASSHTGNEQYF. The chain carries TRBV19 and TRBJ2-7; D is possibly TRBD1 (6 bases). This CDR3 has 12 amino acids. Germline V CDR1 and CDR2: LNHDA, SQIVND (reference sequence). The V gene lost 5 bases and the J gene lost 5 bases, with 10 bases spanning the gap.

The genes are TRBV6-5 and TRBJ1-3; TRBD1 matches at 10 bases. CDR1 MNHEY and CDR2 SVGAGI come from the germline V gene. There are 15 residues in the CDR3. V lost 6 bases to trimming and J lost 2 bases; unmatched junction nucleotides: 4. The CDR3 DNA reads as TGTGCCAGCAGCCCGGGACAGGGGACTGGAAACACCATATATTTT. Protein sequence: CASSPGQGTGNTIYF.

The rearrangement joins TRBV27 to TRBJ2-5, with 11 bases identical to TRBD2. V lost 3 bases and J lost 2; bases outside the gene matches: 5. The CDR3 length is 16 residues. Germline assignment: CDR1 MNHEY and CDR2 SMNVEV (reference sequence). The CDR3 is CASSFSGLADQETQYF. For the CDR3, the DNA is TGTGCCAGCAGTTTTTCGGGACTAGCGGATCAAGAGACCCAGTACTTC.

This chain joins TRBV7-9 and TRBJ1-2; 9 positions match TRBD1. Germline CDR1 and CDR2: SEHNR and FQNEAQ (reference sequence). The CDR3 is 17 residues long. J gave up 0 bases and V 5 bases, and 10 bases lay outside the gene matches. The CDR3 DNA sequence: TGTGCCAGCAGCCCAGGGACAGGGACGGGTTCTAACTATGGCTACACCTTC. The encoded protein is CASSPGTGTGSNYGYTF.

V gene TRBV4-1 combines with J gene TRBJ2-1, with TRBD2 matching 15 bases. With 5 bases clipped from V and 6 bases from J, the junction kept 14 bases outside the gene matches. Germline V lookup: CDR1 MGHRA, CDR2 YSYEKL. This CDR3 has 19 amino acids. CDR3 residues: CASSSPGLAGGPVRNEQFF. The CDR3 DNA follows: TGCGCCAGCAGCTCTCCTGGACTAGCGGGAGGGCCGGTGCGCAATGAGCAGTTCTTC.

The CDR3 nucleotides are TGTGCCATCAGCTTTCGACAGGGCGTGAACACTGAAGCTTTCTTT. This sequence encodes CAISFRQGVNTEAFF. The rearrangement links TRBV10-3 to TRBJ1-1; 7 bases map to TRBD1. In germline, CDR1 is ENHRY, CDR2 SYGVKD. Trimming took 6 bases from V and 0 from J; bases not matched to a gene: 7. This CDR3 has 15 residues.

The J gene is TRBJ2-7, the V gene TRBV4-1, with 9 bases identical to TRBD2. Germline CDR1 and CDR2: MGHRA and YSYEKL. The CDR3 is 16 residues long. Trimming cost V 4 bases and J 2 bases; bases outside gene matches: 9. The DNA for the CDR3 is TGCGCCAGCAGCCCCTCTGTGGCTAGCGGGACCTACGAGCAGTACTTC. Its translation: CASSPSVASGTYEQYF.

The chain recombines TRBV19 with TRBJ2-7, with TRBD2 identical over 7 bases. V was pared by 8 bases and J by 0 bases, with 4 bases of the junction left unmatched. CDR1 is LNHDA and CDR2 is SQIVND in the germline V gene (reference sequence). The CDR3 loop spans 13 amino acids. DNA for the CDR3: TGTGCCAGTTCTGCGGGGGACTCCTACGAGCAGTACTTC. Protein product: CASSAGDSYEQYF.

This rearrangement joins TRBV5-1 to TRBJ2-5, with D possibly TRBD1 on 6 matching bases. The CDR3 extends over 15 amino acids. The germline V gene encodes CDR1 SGHRS and CDR2 YFSETQ. Trimming stripped 3 bases from V and 1 base from J, with 13 bases between. The CDR3 DNA reads TGCGCCAGCAGCTCCACGGGACAAATCCAAGAGACCCAGTACTTC. It encodes CASSSTGQIQETQYF. The complete variable domain, with remaining parts taken from reference TRBV5-1 and TRBJ2-5, reads KAGVTQTPRYLIKTRGQQVTLSCSPISGHRSVSWYQQTPGQGLQFLFEYFSETQRNKGNFPGRFSGRQFSNSRSEMNVSTLELGDSALYLCASSSTGQIQETQYFGPGTRLLVL.

The chain carries TRBV18 and TRBJ2-1, with unresolved D. The germline CDR1 and CDR2 sequences are KGHSH and LQKENI. Trimming cost V 0 bases and J 8 bases, with 8 bases left between them. The CDR3 extends over 13 amino acids. DNA for the CDR3: TGTGCCAGCTCACCACCGGTGAGTTATGAGCAGTTCTTC. Translated: CASSPPVSYEQFF.

This chain joins TRBV6-1 and TRBJ1-5; D not certain. The CDR3 totals 15 residues. CDR1 is MNHNS, CDR2 SASEGT, per germline. Trimming removed 0 bases at V and 7 bases at J, with 13 bases between. CDR3 sequence: CASSEANGVGQPQHF. In nucleotides, the CDR3 is TGTGCCAGCAGTGAAGCTAACGGGGTAGGGCAGCCCCAGCATTTT.

The J gene is TRBJ1-1, the V gene TRBV18; 9 nucleotides line up with TRBD1. In germline, CDR1 is KGHSH, CDR2 LQKENI. The CDR3 spans 15 residues. V was clipped by 2 bases and J by 3 bases; unmatched bases: 4. CDR3 coding DNA: TGTGCCAGCTCACCAGTGACAGGGGGTGACACTGAAGCTTTCTTT. As protein: CASSPVTGGDTEAFF. Combining the CDR3 with reference TRBV18 and TRBJ1-1 gives the whole variable domain NAGVMQNPRHLVRRRGQEARLRCSPMKGHSHVYWYRQLPEEGLKFMVYLQKENIIDESGMPKERFSAEFPKEGPSILRIQQVVRGDSAAYFCASSPVTGGDTEAFFGQGTRLTVV.

This sequence joins TRBV5-1 and TRBJ2-5, with 7 bases identical to TRBD1. V gave up 6 bases and J gave up 4 bases; unmatched junction bases: 12. The CDR3 totals 15 residues. Germline CDR1 and CDR2: SGHRS and YFSETQ. The CDR3 bases are TGCGCCAGCAAAACAGGGGCCCAGGGACGAGAGACCCAGTACTTC. Protein sequence: CASKTGAQGRETQYF.

The chain joins TRBV5-4 to TRBJ2-2; the D is unclear. The V end lost 2 bases, the J end lost 3 bases, and 8 bases lay between the germline ends. CDR1 is SGHNT and CDR2 is YYREEE in the germline V gene (reference sequence). This CDR3 has 14 amino acids. This CDR3 is CASSFLSDTGELFF. CDR3 nucleotides: TGTGCCAGCAGCTTCCTCAGTGACACCGGGGAGCTGTTTTTT. Full variable domain (rest looked up from reference TRBV5-4 and TRBJ2-2): ETGVTQSPTHLIKTRGQQVTLRCSSQSGHNTVSWYQQALGQGPQFIFQYYREEENGRGNFPPRFSGLQFPNYSSELNVNALELDDSALYLCASSFLSDTGELFFGEGSRLTVL.